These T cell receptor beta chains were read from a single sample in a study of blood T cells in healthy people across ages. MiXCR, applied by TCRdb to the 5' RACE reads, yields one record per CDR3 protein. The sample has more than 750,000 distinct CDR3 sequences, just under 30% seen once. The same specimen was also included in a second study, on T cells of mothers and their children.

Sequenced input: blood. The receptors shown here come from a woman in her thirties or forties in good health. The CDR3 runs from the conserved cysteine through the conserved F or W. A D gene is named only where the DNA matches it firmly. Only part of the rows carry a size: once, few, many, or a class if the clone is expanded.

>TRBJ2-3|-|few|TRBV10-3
CAISGGSTDTQYF
TGTGCCATCAGTGGAGGGAGCACAGATACGCAGTATTTT
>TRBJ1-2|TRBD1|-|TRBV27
CAGSLGQRNGYTF
TGTGCCGGCAGTCTGGGACAGCGGAATGGCTACACCTTC
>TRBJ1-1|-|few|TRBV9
CASNVEGGVGWNTEAFF
TGTGCCAGCAACGTAGAGGGCGGGGTGGGATGGAACACTGAAGCTTTCTTT
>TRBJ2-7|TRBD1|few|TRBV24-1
CATSGGDRGFNEQYF
TGTGCCACCAGTGGGGGGGACAGGGGGTTCAACGAGCAGTACTTC
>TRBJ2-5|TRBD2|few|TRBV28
CASTTGLAGGRQYF
TGTGCCAGCACCACGGGACTAGCGGGAGGAAGGCAGTACTTC
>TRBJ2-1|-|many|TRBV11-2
CASSLDIEQFF
TGTGCCAGCAGCTTAGATATCGAGCAGTTCTTC
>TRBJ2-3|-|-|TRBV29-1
CSVVGQGRDTQYF
TGCAGCGTTGTCGGTCAGGGAAGAGATACGCAGTATTTT
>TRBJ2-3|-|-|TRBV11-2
CASSTETTSTDTQYF
TGTGCCAGCAGCACGGAGACGACTAGCACAGATACGCAGTATTTT
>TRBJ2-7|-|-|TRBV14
CASSQVAGVRSYEQYF
TGTGCCAGCAGCCAAGTGGCAGGGGTTCGCTCCTACGAGCAGTACTTC
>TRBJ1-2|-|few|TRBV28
CASSFFNGPRTF
TGTGCCAGCAGTTTCTTCAACGGTCCCCGCACCTTC
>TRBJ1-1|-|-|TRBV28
CASELGTEAFF
TGTGCCAGCGAGTTGGGGACTGAAGCTTTCTTT
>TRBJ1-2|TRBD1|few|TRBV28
CASSQTRTGIHGYTF
TGTGCCAGCAGTCAGACAAGGACAGGGATTCATGGCTACACCTTC
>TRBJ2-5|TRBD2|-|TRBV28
CASRNSGVQETQYF
TGTGCCAGCAGGAACAGCGGGGTTCAAGAGACCCAGTACTTC
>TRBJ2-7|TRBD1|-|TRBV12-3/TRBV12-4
CASRSQGSYEQYF
TGTGCCAGCAGATCACAGGGGTCCTACGAGCAGTACTTC
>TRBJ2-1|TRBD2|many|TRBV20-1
CSARDWGGSGEQFF
TGCAGTGCTAGAGATTGGGGGGGTAGTGGCGAGCAGTTCTTC